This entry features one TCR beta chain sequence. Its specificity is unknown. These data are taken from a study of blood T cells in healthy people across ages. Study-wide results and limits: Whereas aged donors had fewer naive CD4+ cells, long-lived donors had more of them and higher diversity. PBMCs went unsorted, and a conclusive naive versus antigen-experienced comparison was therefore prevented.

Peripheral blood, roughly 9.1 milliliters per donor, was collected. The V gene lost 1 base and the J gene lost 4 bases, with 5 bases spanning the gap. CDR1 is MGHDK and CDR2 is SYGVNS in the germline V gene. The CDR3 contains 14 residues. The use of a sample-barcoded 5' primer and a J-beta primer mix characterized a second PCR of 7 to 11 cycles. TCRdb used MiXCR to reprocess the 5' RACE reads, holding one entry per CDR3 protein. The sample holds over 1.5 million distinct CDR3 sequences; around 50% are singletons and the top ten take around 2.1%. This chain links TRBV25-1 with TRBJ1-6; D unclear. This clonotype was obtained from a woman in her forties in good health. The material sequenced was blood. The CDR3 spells CASSESVYNSPLHF. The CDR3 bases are TGTGCCAGCAGTGAATCTGTTTATAATTCACCCCTCCACTTT.